The next 16 T cell receptor beta chains were all read from a single sample in a study of blood T cell repertoires in COVID-19. Measured with immunoSEQ multiplex PCR; TCRdb has only the in-frame clones, and not every one. The sample carries some 190,000 clones, over 65% recorded once. Sequencing input: peripheral blood. The receptor set was obtained from a person aged 65-85 years with COVID-19, enrolled during active disease.

The V call is TRBV5-4, the J call TRBJ2-7; the D gene is possibly TRBD1 (5 bases). CDR3 size: 15 residues. Germline V gene sequence: CDR1 SGHNT, CDR2 YYREEE (reference sequence). The V gene lost 6 bases and the J gene lost 1 base, with 17 bases spanning the gap. CDR3 sequence (DNA): TGTGCCAGCATATCCGACAGAGGTGGGTCCTACGAGCAGTACTTC. As protein: CASISDRGGSYEQYF. The full variable domain, rest sourced from reference TRBV5-4 and TRBJ2-7, is ETGVTQSPTHLIKTRGQQVTLRCSSQSGHNTVSWYQQALGQGPQFIFQYYREEENGRGNFPPRFSGLQFPNYSSELNVNALELDDSALYLCASISDRGGSYEQYFGPGTRLTVT.

The rearrangement joins TRBV5-6 to TRBJ2-3, with D perhaps TRBD2 (5 bases). V was clipped by 1 base and J by 3 bases, with 12 bases between them. This CDR3 is 15 amino acids long. Germline V lookup: CDR1 SGHDT, CDR2 YYEEEE. CDR3 sequence (DNA): TGTGCCAGCAGCTTGCCGCTAGCAGCGACAGATACGCAGTATTTT. Translation gives CASSLPLAATDTQYF.

The genes are TRBV5-1 and TRBJ2-2; a weak D match, TRBD1 (6 bases). V was shortened by 6 bases and J by 5 bases, with 14 bases between the two germline ends. Germline values: CDR1 SGHRS, CDR2 YFSETQ. CDR3 length: 14 amino acids. The CDR3 is CASTSTGNTGELFF. In DNA form, the CDR3 reads TGCGCCAGCACGTCCACAGGGAATACCGGGGAGCTGTTTTTT.

The chain is built from TRBV27 and TRBJ1-2, with D unclear. The CDR3 sequence is 13 residues long. Deletions cut 5 bases from V and 8 bases from J, with 15 bases between. Germline CDR1 MNHEY, CDR2 SMNVEV (reference sequence). Here the CDR3 reads CASSQPPVWGYTF. Here the CDR3 DNA reads TGTGCCAGCAGTCAACCCCCAGTCTGGGGCTACACCTTC.

This chain's CDR3 is CASSPRASGANVLTF. The CDR3 bases are TGTGCCAGCTCACCGCGGGCCTCTGGGGCCAACGTCCTGACTTTC. The J gene is TRBJ2-6, the V gene TRBV18; D may be TRBD2 (5 bases). Between the trimmed V and J ends, which lost 3 bases and 0 bases, there was a span of 6 bases. This CDR3 comprises 15 residues. Germline loops: CDR1 KGHSH, CDR2 LQKENI.

Here the CDR3 DNA reads TGTGCCAGCAGCTTCCGACTAGCGGGGGGCCCAAACTATTACAATGAGCAGTTCTTC. Protein sequence: CASSFRLAGGPNYYNEQFF. V gene TRBV5-5 combines with J gene TRBJ2-1; the match to TRBD2 covers 13 bases. The junction had 12 bases not matched to a gene; V was cut back by 2 bases and J by 4 bases. This CDR3 has 19 amino acids. The V gene's germline CDR1 is SGHKS and CDR2 YYEKEE (reference sequence).

The chain carries TRBV6-2 or TRBV6-3 and TRBJ2-1; maybe TRBD1 (6 bases). The CDR3 runs to 14 residues. V dropped 5 bases and J dropped 4 bases, with 12 bases sitting between them. In germline, CDR1 is MNHEY, CDR2 SVGEGT. CDR3 bases: TGTGCCAGCAGTAGAGGGACACCTTACAATGAGCAGTTCTTC. This sequence encodes CASSRGTPYNEQFF.

The rearrangement uses TRBV7-9 and TRBJ2-5; D may be TRBD1 (6 bases). This CDR3 spans 15 amino acids. Deletions cut 5 bases from V and 2 bases from J, with 15 bases between. The germline gives CDR1 SEHNR, CDR2 FQNEAQ (reference sequence). The CDR3 nucleotides are TGTGCCAGCAGCCCTGGGGGCAGCATGCAAGAGACCCAGTACTTC. This sequence encodes CASSPGGSMQETQYF.

DNA of the CDR3: TGTGCCAGCGTTACAGGGGGGCTAACTGAAGCTTTCTTT. This codes for CASVTGGLTEAFF. This rearrangement joins TRBV28 to TRBJ1-1; TRBD1 matches 8 bases. The CDR3 spans 13 residues. The V segment lost 8 bases and the J segment 5 bases; nucleotides outside the gene matches: 7. CDR1 and CDR2 (germline): MDHEN, SYDVKM.

V usage is TRBV2 and J usage is TRBJ2-1; D gene ambiguous. This CDR3 has 12 residues. Germline CDR1 SNHLY, CDR2 FYNNEI. Trimming pared 4 bases from V and 4 bases from J, leaving 5 bases between. CDR3 DNA sequence: TGTGCCAGCAGTGGGCAGTACAATGAGCAGTTCTTC. This gives the protein CASSGQYNEQFF.

V is TRBV3-1 (or the pseudogene TRBV3-2) and J is TRBJ1-3; D unresolved. CDR1 and CDR2 from the germline V gene are LGHDT and YNNKEL (reference sequence). There are 21 residues in the CDR3. The germline V and J ends were trimmed by 2 bases and 0 bases, with 26 bases remaining between them. The CDR3 DNA reads as TGTGCCAGCAGCCAAACCCTTCCGAAACCCTTTCAACGGAGCTCTGGAAACACCATATATTTT. It is translated as CASSQTLPKPFQRSSGNTIYF.

This clone was found a few times. The V call is TRBV10-2, the J call TRBJ2-3, with D unresolved. V was cut by 2 bases and J by 6 bases, with 9 bases left in between. The CDR3 runs to 13 residues. CDR1 and CDR2 (germline): WSHSY, SAAADI. DNA for the CDR3: TGCGCCAGCAGTGAGCCGCCCGGGGATACGCAGTATTTT. Amino acids: CASSEPPGDTQYF.

A few counts support this clone. The V gene is TRBV19, the J gene TRBJ1-3; no reliable D call. Trimming cost V 11 bases and J 2 bases, with 13 bases left between them. Looked up from germline, CDR1 is LNHDA and CDR2 is SQIVND (reference sequence). The CDR3 spans 13 residues. In DNA, the CDR3 is TGTGCCTGCACGGTGCGGGCTGGAAACACCATATATTTT. Amino acid sequence: CACTVRAGNTIYF. Full variable domain (rest looked up from reference TRBV19 and TRBJ1-3): DGGITQSPKYLFRKEGQNVTLSCEQNLNHDAMYWYRQDPGQGLRLIYYSQIVNDFQKGDIAEGYSVSREKKESFPLTVTSAQKNPTAFYLCACTVRAGNTIYFGEGSWLTVV.

A remark on this clone: A read error may account for a junction end that differs from germline. The V gene is TRBV6-5, the J gene TRBJ1-2; no clear D gene. The CDR3 spans 12 residues. Germline-derived CDR1 and CDR2 are MNHEY and SVGAGI. CDR3 in amino acids: CASSYSSLSLFF. The DNA of the CDR3 is TGTGCCAGCAGTTACTCCTCGTTAAGCCTCTTTTTC.

The V call is TRBV5-1, the J call TRBJ1-2; TRBD1 matches at 8 bases. J gave up 7 bases and V 0 bases, and 5 bases lay outside the gene matches. The CDR3 contains 14 residues. In germline, CDR1 is SGHRS, CDR2 YFSETQ. The DNA for the CDR3 is TGCGCCAGCAGCTTGGGACAGGGGTTGGGTGGCTACACCTTC. Translation: CASSLGQGLGGYTF.

This chain joins TRBV6-6 and TRBJ1-4; D perhaps matches TRBD1 (5 bases). Germline CDR1 reads MNHNY; CDR2 reads SVGAGI (reference sequence). The CDR3 extends over 12 amino acids. Trimming removed 8 bases from V and 11 bases from J, with 15 bases in between. The CDR3, as DNA: TGTGCCAGCGGGACCAGCAGCGGGAAACTGTTTTTT. Encoded protein: CASGTSSGKLFF.